This TCR beta chain was captured by sequencing in a study of cytomegalovirus exposure and HLA in healthy donors. Study summary: When just under 400 donors were genotyped, approximately 81% of them were found to fall in the Caucasian-associated ancestry cluster.

With 3 bases clipped from V and 3 bases from J, the junction kept 8 bases outside the gene matches. The CDR3 is 17 residues long. Germline values: CDR1 MDHEN, CDR2 SYDVKM. PCR primers comprised 60 Vbeta and 13 Jbeta primers. The data were produced by immunoSEQ multiplex PCR, yet TCRdb's version contains in-frame clones alone and is incomplete. The table records about 190,000 clones, 85% to 90% of them present only once. A note on this clone: What it binds is not known.

Broader study findings: High specificity and sensitivity for cytomegalovirus status were reported for the classifier. A later analysis appeared to link common viral pathogens to several of the most significant clusters. As a later analysis showed, a missense DCLRE1C variant was linked to trimming of TCR beta V- and J-genes.

The genes are TRBV28 and TRBJ2-2, with TRBD1 matching 9 bases. Sequencing was performed on PBMCs. The receptor was isolated from a woman in her late teens or twenties in good health and CMV-seronegative. CDR3 protein: CASSLQLGTGYTGELFF. In nucleotides, the CDR3 is TGTGCCAGCAGTTTGCAATTAGGGACAGGGTACACCGGGGAGCTGTTTTTT.